This entry features one T cell receptor beta chain sequence. The germline V and J ends were trimmed by 3 bases and 5 bases, with 11 bases remaining between them. Germline V gene data show CDR1 as SGHRS and CDR2 as YFSETQ. The CDR3 runs 13 residues. Every patient was untreated before thyroid surgery. The sample is drawn from a study of metastatic and nonmetastatic thyroid tumors. TCRdb re-clonotyped the PCR reads through MiXCR. This sample has about 23,000 clones, with around a fifth found just once. The sample comprised blood. The V call is TRBV5-1, the J call TRBJ2-5; D remains unclear. The sequence was obtained from a male donor with papillary thyroid cancer or a benign thyroid nodule (not recorded which). Some clones in this sample may be carry-over from other donors' samples. CDR3 residues: CASSYEDGETQYF. As DNA, the CDR3 is TGCGCCAGCAGCTATGAGGATGGGGAGACCCAGTACTTC.